Below, 31 T cell receptor beta chains from the same sample are listed, as sequenced in a study of cytomegalovirus exposure and HLA in healthy donors. Vbeta (60) and Jbeta (13) primers were used in the PCR. Only in-frame clones appear in the TCRdb table, and some are missing; sequencing was by immunoSEQ multiplex PCR. The sample carries 200,000 to 250,000 clones, about 80% recorded once. The sequenced sample was PBMCs. Every receptor here comes from a man between 18 and 29 years old in good health and CMV-seronegative.

This sequence joins TRBV10-3 and TRBJ1-2; D is perhaps TRBD1 (6 bases). The V end was cut by 10 bases, the J end by 1 base, with 19 bases between. Germline assignment: CDR1 ENHRY and CDR2 SYGVKD. The CDR3 length is 15 residues. The CDR3 here is CATGRQAASNYGYTF. The CDR3 bases are TGTGCCACCGGACGACAGGCAGCCAGTAACTATGGCTACACCTTC.

The V gene is TRBV7-6, the J gene TRBJ2-7, with 10 bases fitting TRBD2. V trimming: 1 base; J trimming: 5 bases; junction bases outside the gene matches: 5. This CDR3 is built from 15 residues. CDR1 SGHVS and CDR2 FNYEAQ come from the germline V gene. The CDR3 sequence: CASSLGLAGVDEQYF. DNA of the CDR3: TGTGCCAGCAGCTTAGGCCTAGCGGGAGTAGACGAGCAGTACTTC.

This chain uses TRBV7-9 with TRBJ1-5; 10 nucleotides agree with TRBD1. This CDR3 has 16 amino acids. V was clipped by 3 bases and J by 4 bases; unmatched bases: 6. Germline V gene data show CDR1 as SEHNR and CDR2 as FQNEAQ (reference sequence). Here the CDR3 DNA reads TGTGCCAGCAGCTTTCATGGACAGGGGGAAAATCAGCCCCAGCATTTT. Protein sequence: CASSFHGQGENQPQHF.

A single count supports this clone. This sequence joins TRBV7-2 and TRBJ1-3; D is perhaps TRBD1 (5 bases). CDR3 length: 16 amino acids. From germline, CDR1 is SGHTA and CDR2 FQGNSA. The V end lost 8 bases, the J end lost 8 bases, and 25 bases lay between the germline ends. The CDR3 sequence: CASSRQGNPGGDTIYF. CDR3 bases: TGTGCCAGCTCCCGGCAGGGTAACCCCGGTGGGGACACCATATATTTT. The variable domain in full, with the rest retrieved from reference TRBV7-2 and TRBJ1-3, is GAGVSQSPSNKVTEKGKDVELRCDPISGHTALYWYRQSLGQGLEFLIYFQGNSAPDKSGLPSDRFSAERTGGSVSTLTIQRTQQEDSAVYLCASSRQGNPGGDTIYFGEGSWLTVV.

The chain carries TRBV4-1 and TRBJ2-2; tentative D call: TRBD2 (5 bases). CDR3 size: 14 residues. The germline CDR1 and CDR2 sequences are MGHRA and YSYEKL. Between the trimmed V and J ends, which lost 4 bases and 3 bases, there was a span of 9 bases. The chain's CDR3 is CASSPGVDTGELFF. DNA for the CDR3: TGCGCCAGCAGCCCCGGGGTGGACACCGGGGAGCTGTTTTTT.

DNA of the CDR3: TGTGCCAGCTCACCAGGGGCGCTATACAATGAGCAGTTCTTC. Its protein is CASSPGALYNEQFF. The chain carries TRBV18 and TRBJ2-1, with a weak D call TRBD1 (5 bases). Germline assignment: CDR1 KGHSH and CDR2 LQKENI. Trimming shortened V by 2 bases and J by 4 bases, and 9 bases separated the two germline ends. This CDR3 has 14 amino acids.

This clone has just a few counts. The rearrangement links TRBV7-6 to TRBJ2-3; D is perhaps TRBD2 (7 bases). Trimming took off 1 base at V and 2 bases at J, with 16 bases between the two ends. This CDR3 region has 17 residues. Per the germline V gene, CDR1 is SGHVS and CDR2 is FNYEAQ. CDR3 sequence (DNA): TGTGCCAGCAGCTTAGGGGGTGTGGGGGGGCCCACAGATACGCAGTATTTT. It encodes CASSLGGVGGPTDTQYF. Complete variable domain (other parts from reference TRBV7-6 and TRBJ2-3): GAGVSQSPRYKVTKRGQDVALRCDPISGHVSLYWYRQALGQGPEFLTYFNYEAQQDKSGLPNDRFSAERPEGSISTLTIQRTEQRDSAMYRCASSLGGVGGPTDTQYFGPGTRLTVL.

The chain combines TRBV20-1 with TRBJ1-2; D uncertain. Trimming removed 3 bases at V and 7 bases at J, with 9 bases between. Germline V gives CDR1 DFQATT, CDR2 SNEGSKA (reference sequence). The CDR3 runs 11 residues. The CDR3 nucleotides read TGCAGTGCTAGTGTCGGGGTTGGCTACACCTTC. Translation: CSASVGVGYTF.

The chain employs TRBV11-1 and TRBJ2-3; 9 bases map to TRBD1. The junction had 6 bases not matched to a gene; V was cut back by 2 bases and J by 3 bases. Germline CDR1 and CDR2: SGHAT and FQDESV (reference sequence). This CDR3 region has 16 residues. The CDR3 DNA follows: TGTGCCAGCAGCTTAACCGGGACAGGGACAACAGATACGCAGTATTTT. The encoded protein is CASSLTGTGTTDTQYF.

This chain links TRBV7-2 with TRBJ2-7; possible D gene TRBD1, 6 bases. V lost 5 bases, J lost 4 bases, and 18 bases lay in between. The CDR3 has 15 residues. Germline values: CDR1 SGHTA, CDR2 FQGNSA. Here the CDR3 reads CASSASLGQFYEQYF. The CDR3 coding sequence is TGTGCCAGCAGCGCATCCCTTGGACAGTTTTACGAGCAGTACTTC.

The V call is TRBV19, the J call TRBJ2-1, with TRBD2 identical over 12 bases. The V gene's germline CDR1 is LNHDA and CDR2 SQIVND (reference sequence). V shed 5 bases and J 7 bases; nucleotides not matched to a gene: 6. This CDR3 contains 15 residues. As DNA, the CDR3 is TGTGCCAGTAGTTGGGGACTAGCGGGCTTGAATGAGCAGTTCTTC. It specifies CASSWGLAGLNEQFF.

This chain links TRBV30 with TRBJ2-6; weak D call: TRBD2 (6 bases). V lost 5 bases and J lost 0, with 17 bases in between. Looked up from germline, CDR1 is GTSNPN and CDR2 is SVGIG (reference sequence). The CDR3 length is 17 residues. CDR3 sequence (DNA): TGTGCCTGGGGGAGAGTCGGAGGGGTCTCTGGGGCCAACGTCCTGACTTTC. This gives the protein CAWGRVGGVSGANVLTF.

The chain uses TRBV5-6 and TRBJ1-6, with D maybe TRBD1 (5 bases). V dropped 0 bases and J dropped 9 bases, with 16 bases sitting between them. The CDR3 is 16 residues long. From germline, CDR1 is SGHDT and CDR2 YYEEEE. In DNA, the CDR3 is TGTGCCAGCAGCTTGGTGCTTGGCAGGGATGTTTCACCCCTCCACTTT. It translates to CASSLVLGRDVSPLHF.

This clone turned up a few times. This chain joins TRBV6-1 and TRBJ2-2; D might be TRBD1 (8 bases). The V gene's germline CDR1 is MNHNS and CDR2 SASEGT. This CDR3 region has 16 residues. The V gene lost 0 bases and the J gene lost 5 bases, with 13 bases spanning the gap. The CDR3 nucleotides read TGTGCCAGCAGTGAAGCTGGACAGGGAGGGACCGGGGAGCTGTTTTTT. Its protein product is CASSEAGQGGTGELFF.

The J gene is TRBJ1-4, the V gene TRBV28; D gene unclear. V was cut by 2 bases and J by 8 bases, with 15 bases left in between. Germline assignment: CDR1 MDHEN and CDR2 SYDVKM. The CDR3 spans 15 residues. CDR3 sequence (DNA): TGTGCCAGCAGTTTACAATGGACTCAGGAGGAAAAACTGTTTTTT. Protein sequence: CASSLQWTQEEKLFF.

The CDR3 nucleotides are TGTGCCAGCAGCTTACCGGGAGCTCGGTCGAACGAGCAGTACTTC. This sequence encodes CASSLPGARSNEQYF. The rearrangement links TRBV7-2 to TRBJ2-7; maybe TRBD2 (6 bases). In germline, CDR1 is SGHTA, CDR2 FQGNSA. The CDR3 contains 15 residues. The V gene lost 2 bases and the J gene lost 5 bases, with 16 bases spanning the gap.

About this clone: One junction end disagrees with the germline gene, perhaps due to a read error. Written as DNA, the CDR3 is TGTACCAGCAGCCAAGACAGAATCTCTGGAAACACCATATATTTT. Translation: CTSSQDRISGNTIYF. The chain employs TRBV4-2 and TRBJ1-3, with D maybe TRBD1 (5 bases). Germline values: CDR1 LGHNA, CDR2 YNFKEQ. The CDR3 runs to 15 residues.

The chain carries TRBV14 and TRBJ1-1, with D tentatively TRBD1 (6 bases). Germline CDR1 reads SGHDN; CDR2 reads FVKESK. Deletions cut 1 base from V and 3 bases from J, with 24 bases between. The CDR3 totals 19 residues. CDR3 protein: CASSQALRGGPLTYTEAFF. CDR3 nucleotide sequence: TGTGCCAGCAGCCAAGCCTTACGCGGGGGGCCTCTCACGTACACTGAAGCTTTCTTT.

For the CDR3, the DNA is TGTGCCAGTAGTCCCAGGGGCATTTCGGGTCCGGAAAAACTGTTTTTT. Encoded protein: CASSPRGISGPEKLFF. J is TRBJ1-4 and V is TRBV19, with D possibly TRBD1 on 6 matching bases. CDR3 length: 16 residues. CDR1 and CDR2 from the germline V gene are LNHDA and SQIVND (reference sequence). Trimming shortened V by 5 bases and J by 8 bases, and 21 bases separated the two germline ends. The full variable domain, its missing parts supplied by reference TRBV19 and TRBJ1-4, is DGGITQSPKYLFRKEGQNVTLSCEQNLNHDAMYWYRQDPGQGLRLIYYSQIVNDFQKGDIAEGYSVSREKKESFPLTVTSAQKNPTAFYLCASSPRGISGPEKLFFGSGTQLSVL.

The rearrangement uses TRBV4-3 and TRBJ1-6; 7 bases match TRBD1. This CDR3 is built from 17 residues. Unmatched junction bases numbered 10, after V lost 1 base and J lost 7 bases. Germline CDR1 is LGHNA and CDR2 is YSLEER. The CDR3 loop reads CASSQARGGIWNSPLHF. In DNA form, the CDR3 reads TGCGCCAGCAGCCAAGCCCGAGGGGGCATATGGAATTCACCCCTCCACTTT.

A few counts support this clone. The gene calls are TRBV6-6 and TRBJ1-4; 7 positions agree with TRBD1. V dropped 6 bases and J dropped 2; count of bases not matched to a gene: 3. The CDR3 covers 14 residues. Germline V gives CDR1 MNHNY, CDR2 SVGAGI (reference sequence). This chain's CDR3 is CASSRGWTNEKLFF. CDR3 bases: TGTGCCAGCAGCAGGGGGTGGACTAATGAAAAACTGTTTTTT.

The chain combines TRBV6-5 with TRBJ1-2; 12 bases line up with TRBD1. V dropped 2 bases and J dropped 6; count of bases not matched to a gene: 4. This CDR3 is 15 amino acids long. The germline V gene has CDR1 MNHEY and CDR2 SVGAGI. CDR3 residues: CASSYGTGGAHGYTF. CDR3 nucleotide sequence: TGTGCCAGCAGTTACGGGACAGGGGGCGCGCATGGCTACACCTTC.

CDR3 bases: TGTGCCAGCAGTGACCAGGGTCTCTACGAGCAGTACTTC. It encodes CASSDQGLYEQYF. The chain links TRBV2 to TRBJ2-7; D is perhaps TRBD1 (5 bases). V was trimmed by 3 bases and J by 3 bases, leaving 9 bases between them. The CDR3 is 13 amino acids. Germline V gene data show CDR1 as SNHLY and CDR2 as FYNNEI.

This clone has only a few counts. The chain links TRBV5-6 to TRBJ2-6; weak D call: TRBD2 (7 bases). The CDR3 has 17 amino acids. Per the germline V gene, CDR1 is SGHDT and CDR2 is YYEEEE. Between the trimmed V and J ends, which lost 6 bases and 0 bases, there was a span of 16 bases. The CDR3 DNA follows: TGTGCCAGCATCGAGATGGGGGGGCTCTCTGGGGCCAACGTCCTGACTTTC. Translated, it gives CASIEMGGLSGANVLTF.

The CDR3 reads CSARRVDTQYF. CDR3 bases: TGCAGTGCTAGGAGAGTAGATACGCAGTATTTT. This chain uses TRBV20-1 with TRBJ2-3; D is uncertain. Trimming left V 3 bases short and J 5 bases short, with 6 bases between. Germline lookup yields CDR1 DFQATT and CDR2 SNEGSKA (reference sequence). The CDR3 extends over 11 amino acids.

Concerning this clone: The germline gene is not matched at one end of the junction; a read error may be the cause. The V call is TRBV6-1, the J call TRBJ2-5; D is possibly TRBD1 (6 bases). There are 12 residues in the CDR3. From germline, CDR1 is MNHNS and CDR2 SASEGT. The CDR3 is CASSPGEEIQYF. CDR3 in DNA: TGTGCCAGCAGCCCAGGGGAAGAGATCCAGTACTTC.

The chain recombines TRBV7-9 with TRBJ2-3; the D gene is possibly TRBD2 (7 bases). V lost 2 bases to trimming and J lost 2 bases, with 14 bases between them. Germline assignment: CDR1 SEHNR and CDR2 FQNEAQ (reference sequence). The CDR3 sequence is 16 residues long. CDR3 in amino acids: CASSLSTGGITDTQYF. DNA for the CDR3: TGTGCCAGCAGCTTAAGCACGGGGGGCATCACAGATACGCAGTATTTT.

The chain is built from TRBV6-4 and TRBJ2-2; 9 bases are a match to TRBD1. Germline V lookup: CDR1 MRHNA, CDR2 SNTAGT. Losses at the gene ends were 4 bases for V and 3 bases for J; bases not matched to a gene: 6. There are 16 residues in the CDR3. DNA of the CDR3: TGTGCCAGCAGTGCGGGACAGGGACAAGACACCGGGGAGCTGTTTTTT. This gives the protein CASSAGQGQDTGELFF.

The chain links TRBV4-1 to TRBJ1-1, with D uncertain. CDR1 and CDR2 from the germline V gene are MGHRA and YSYEKL. V lost 5 bases and J 4 bases, leaving 17 bases between the germline ends. The CDR3 has 15 residues. DNA for the CDR3: TGCGCCAGCAGCGAGATCCATGCGGGAGCCACTGAAGCTTTCTTT. Amino acid sequence: CASSEIHAGATEAFF.

This clone has just a few counts. The J gene is TRBJ1-5, the V gene TRBV18, with D unclear. The CDR3 loop spans 15 amino acids. V lost 5 bases and J lost 7, with 18 bases in between. CDR1 is KGHSH, CDR2 LQKENI, per germline. The CDR3 DNA is TGTGCCAGCTCAGGATCGGGAGAGGGAATACAGCCCCAGCATTTT. Translation: CASSGSGEGIQPQHF. Complete variable domain (other parts from reference TRBV18 and TRBJ1-5): NAGVMQNPRHLVRRRGQEARLRCSPMKGHSHVYWYRQLPEEGLKFMVYLQKENIIDESGMPKERFSAEFPKEGPSILRIQQVVRGDSAAYFCASSGSGEGIQPQHFGDGTRLSIL.

This chain connects TRBV30 to TRBJ2-3; D is perhaps TRBD1 (5 bases). CDR1 and CDR2 from the germline V gene are GTSNPN and SVGIG (reference sequence). There are 14 residues in the CDR3. V was shortened by 0 bases and J by 3 bases, with 10 bases between the two germline ends. The CDR3 loop is CAWSVRRETDTQYF. The CDR3 DNA is TGTGCCTGGAGTGTACGCAGGGAAACAGATACGCAGTATTTT.